A single sample is the source of the 4 T cell receptor delta chains below, sequenced in a study of gamma-delta T cells after stem cell transplantation. TCRdb called clones from the RT-PCR reads again using CATT. The table has around 1,600 delta-chain clones, 48% seen once. Sequencing input: gamma-delta T cells. The receptors here all came from a human donor. It is not recorded whose cells these are; they may come from a transplant donor.

The chain has TRDV2 and TRDJ1, with 11 bases lining up with TRDD3. Germline CDR1 is GEAIGNYY and CDR2 is EKD. V lost 0 bases to trimming and J lost 4 bases; unmatched junction nucleotides: 21. The CDR3 loop spans 21 amino acids. CDR3 nucleotides: TGTGCCTGTGACACCGTAGCCTCGCCCATGGTGGGGGATACGCGAGACGATAAACTCATCTTT. This sequence encodes CACDTVASPMVGDTRDDKLIF.

The CDR3 sequence is CACFVLGDNTDKLIF. The CDR3 region has the DNA TGTGCCTGTTTTGTACTGGGGGATAACACCGATAAACTCATCTTT. The chain employs TRDV2 and TRDJ1, with TRDD3 identical over 11 bases. The CDR3 spans 15 residues. Per germline, CDR1 GEAIGNYY and CDR2 EKD. Trimming took 6 bases from V and 0 from J; bases not matched to a gene: 5.

This clone was seen more than once but under ten times. The V and J genes are TRDV2 and TRDJ1, with 8 nucleotides matching TRDD3. This CDR3 has 21 amino acids. From germline, CDR1 is GEAIGNYY and CDR2 EKD. J was trimmed by 0 bases and V by 3 bases; bases with no gene match: 23. For the CDR3, the DNA is TGTGCCTGTGACTACCTCTTGGACGGACTGGGGGTCGACGCGTACACCGATAAACTCATCTTT. This sequence encodes CACDYLLDGLGVDAYTDKLIF.

In the case of this clone: A single base is all that separates this from a far larger clone, so a read error is likely. The chain uses TRDV2 and TRDJ1; TRDD3 matches 7 bases. V lost 0 bases and J lost 10; bases outside the gene matches: 13. From germline, CDR1 is GEAIGNYY and CDR2 EKD. CDR3 size: 15 residues. The CDR3 protein is CACDTVGGCSFGLIF. The DNA of the CDR3 is TGTGCCTGTGACACCGTAGGGGGATGCTCGTTTGGACTCATCTTT.